This T cell receptor (beta chain) derives from a study of chemoradiotherapy in HPV16-positive cancers (dated by TCRdb to between 2021 and 2024). About the investigation overall: Candidate HPV-specific T-cell clones and common TCR motifs were defined by functional T-cell assays performed on cells from two HPV16-positive patients. Whether T-cell immunity against the HPV oncoproteins E6 and E7 changes during chemoradiotherapy and whether survival is affected by this immunity were examined in the study. Next, the candidate HPV-specific TCRs and motifs were followed in TCR repertoires from over 85 patients with HPV-related cancers. The investigation overall reported the following: Improved recurrence-free survival in HPV16-positive patients was associated with expansion of HPV-responsive T cells during chemoradiotherapy. The functional definition of HPV-specific T cells was derived from only two HPV16-positive patients, and the survival association was reported for HPV16-positive patients. Expansion of candidate HPV-specific clones and E7-related TCR motifs was observed in the tumor microenvironment during treatment, whereas no such expansion was observed for non-HPV-specific T cells.

Because repertoires were sampled repeatedly during chemoradiotherapy, clonal expansion in the tumor microenvironment could be followed. Remarks on this clone: Its antigen target is currently unknown. It has no much larger one-base neighbor in the sample; base qualities were not kept.

Library construction relied on the immunoSEQ multiplex PCR assay. The source is immuneACCESS, and TCRdb retained only in-frame sequences with V and J called. Part of the clones is not carried over; for the studies checked, unresolved V genes explain less than half of this, and the remainder is unexplained. For this sample the table gives 3,000 to 4,000 clones, of which about 78% were detected only once. The top ten clones comprise over 8.5% of the sample. The CDR3 holds 15 amino acids from the cysteine to the phenylalanine. Of all the DNA, just the CDR3 is kept, 45 bases in frame from base 1. A distance of 11 bases separates the germline ends of V and J, which lose 3 bases and 0 bases respectively. CDR1 and CDR2 are read off the germline V gene as MNHNS and SASEGT.

The rearrangement joined TRBV6-1 to TRBJ1-2; matching of 5 bases hints at TRBD1 as the D gene. The origin of this receptor is a human donor with HPV-associated anogenital cancer. The sequencing used tumor tissue, collected from a patient who underwent chemoradiotherapy. The CDR3 reads CASSEGLLANYGYTF. The bases are TGTGCCAGCAGTGAGGGGCTTCTAGCTAACTATGGCTACACCTTC.